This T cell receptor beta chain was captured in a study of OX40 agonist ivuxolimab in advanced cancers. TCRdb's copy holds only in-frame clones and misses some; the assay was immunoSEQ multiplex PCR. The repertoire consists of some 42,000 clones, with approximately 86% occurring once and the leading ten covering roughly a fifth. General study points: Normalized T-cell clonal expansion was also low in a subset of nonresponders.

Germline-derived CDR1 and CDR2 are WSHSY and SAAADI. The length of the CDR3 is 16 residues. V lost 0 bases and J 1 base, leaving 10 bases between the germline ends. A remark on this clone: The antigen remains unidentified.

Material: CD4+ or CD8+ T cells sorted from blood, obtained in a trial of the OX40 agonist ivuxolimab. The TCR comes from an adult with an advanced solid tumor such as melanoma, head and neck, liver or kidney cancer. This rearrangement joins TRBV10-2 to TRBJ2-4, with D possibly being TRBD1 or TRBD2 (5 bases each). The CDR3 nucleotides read TGCGCCAGCAGTGAGTCATGGGGGATGGCCAAAAACATTCAGTACTTC. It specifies CASSESWGMAKNIQYF.